The rows below give T cell receptor beta chains drawn from one sample of a study of radiotherapy plus CTLA-4 blockade in lung cancer. Clones were sequenced by immunoSEQ multiplex PCR, and TCRdb holds only the in-frame ones, with some missing. The top ten clones hold 0.65% to 1% of a sample with 90,000 or so clones, approximately 83% of them seen once. Sequencing was performed on peripheral blood, taken from a patient treated with radiotherapy plus ipilimumab. Every receptor here comes from a human donor with non-small cell lung cancer who had stable disease on radiotherapy plus ipilimumab. Both conserved end residues are part of each CDR3. Not all rows give a size; the values are once, few, many and, for expanded clones, a class.

NA,TRBV27,13,CASGGDSQETQYF
NA,TRBV5-1,17,CASSLGYQGASSYEQYF
few,TRBV13,15,CASSLGGQVFYGYTF
NA,TRBV6-4,14,CASSDGLGTDTQYF
NA,TRBV6-5,15,CASSYGLDSYNEQFF
NA,TRBV2,15,CASGSRQGKFDEQYF
NA,TRBV5-6,13,CASSLVVGNEQFF
NA,TRBV28,19,CASSFPDRGLRMNTGELFF
NA,TRBV14,14,CASSQSGQGDIQYF
NA,TRBV19,15,CASSTLGGSNEKLFF
NA,TRBV7-9,15,CASSPWTGGTEKLFF
NA,TRBV19,15,CASTETGHVNTEAFF
NA,TRBV10-1,17,CASSGSLDNGKLETQYF
NA,TRBV6-1,13,CASSETSYNEQFF
NA,TRBV4-1,15,CASSQEAGRRYGYTF
once,TRBV18,14,CASSPTRSTDTQYF
NA,TRBV28,14,CAGSGPYSNQPQHF
NA,TRBV9,15,CASSVAGTGVGGYTF
NA,TRBV9,16,CASSSSGISGANVLTF
NA,TRBV2,19,CASSELKTRTARFNQPQHF
NA,TRBV5-4,13,CASSLARGLIAFF
NA,TRBV27,17,CASSFKSAVSYNSPLHF
NA,TRBV4-1,15,CASSPETGVGQPQHF
NA,TRBV5-3,15,CARSLVVRKNSPLHF
NA,TRBV6-1,11,CASSEVGRKVF
NA,TRBV7-3,16,CASSLGPGRYPYEQYF
NA,TRBV10-3,11,CAISEGYEQYF
NA,TRBV7-9,16,CASSLAQLTYQETQYF
NA,TRBV5-1,15,CASSLALGLQETQYF
NA,TRBV9,15,CASSPIQSSGNTIYF
NA,TRBV7-3,18,CASSPYLGRPVRTGELFF
NA,TRBV5-1,16,CASSRTTGGAGYEQYF
NA,TRBV6-5,14,CASSSPTGYNEQFF
NA,TRBV10-2,14,CASSASGDEETQYF
NA,TRBV28,14,CASSLSRPNYGYTF
NA,TRBV9,17,CASSVSLAGGSYNEQFF
NA,TRBV5-4,16,CASSLGQGPRQETQYF
NA,TRBV9,15,CASSPSGGPSYEQYF
NA,TRBV9,13,CASSPEVSHGQFF
NA,TRBV5-1,14,CASSSGTEGDTQYF
NA,TRBV9,15,CASSVDGWGNQPQHF
NA,TRBV18,14,CASSFPSKNYGYTF
NA,TRBV9,14,CASSVDPTNYGYTF
NA,TRBV18,11,CASSQEETQYF
NA,TRBV10-2,9,CASGLLRYF
NA,TRBV6-6,15,CASSYTGDPYNEQFF
NA,TRBV5-1,15,CASSRETGGDYEQYF
NA,TRBV28,12,CASRDVAYEQYF
NA,TRBV6-1,14,CASSYFGLATEQYF
NA,TRBV18,17,CASSTPLTGLSNSPLHF
few,TRBV19,13,CASSIRGPYGYTF
NA,TRBV28,17,CASFSTPGSSYNSPLHF
NA,TRBV18,14,CASSPGQFNQPQHF
NA,TRBV6-1,14,CASFRDRGNQPQHF
NA,TRBV28,17,CASSSLPGPRSSEKLFF
NA,TRBV6-5,14,CASSPGLPTYEQYF
NA,TRBV28,12,CASRAGQKTQYF
NA,TRBV6-1,14,CASSGSGAGHEQFF